The clone carrying this TCR beta chain has at least ten counts. Antigen: not known. This sample is part of a study of breast tumors, draining lymph nodes, adjacent tissues. The lymph nodes were axillary draining lymph nodes from breast cancer patients. The CDR3 has 15 amino acids. Looked up from germline, CDR1 is MGHRA and CDR2 is YSYEKL. The V end was cut by 4 bases, the J end by 4 bases, with 16 bases between. TCRdb redid the calling of the multiplex PCR reads with MiXCR, one entry per CDR3 protein. The profile shows 250,000 or so distinct CDR3 sequences, 30% of them singletons. Study outcomes and limitations: Findings are consistent with lymph node origin and intratumoral expansion of most tumor T cells. Luminal-like breast cancer showed significantly greater tumor-nontumor repertoire similarity than basal-like breast cancer did.

The chain has TRBV4-1 and TRBJ1-2; D possibly corresponds to TRBD1 (5 bases). Sequencing was performed on axillary lymph node tissue. The TCR originated in a female donor with breast cancer. Some clones in this sample may be carry-over from other donors' samples. CDR3 residues: CASSPPGRGTYGYTF. The CDR3 region has the DNA TGCGCCAGCAGCCCCCCTGGGCGGGGGACCTATGGCTACACCTTC.